The rows below give T cell receptor beta chains drawn from one sample of a study of tumor-infiltrating lymphocytes in primary liver carcinoma. Using its own MiXCR run on the multiplex PCR reads, TCRdb lists one record per CDR3 protein. The sample has about 50,000 distinct CDR3 sequences; about 78% are singletons. The specimen was liver tumor tissue from sampling region 5. These receptors came from a man aged 40-49 years with primary liver carcinoma and hepatitis B virus infection. CDR3s include the opening cysteine and the closing phenylalanine or tryptophan. A D gene is named only where the DNA matches it firmly.

CAIAHMISYEQYF TRBV2 -
CSARDEGQAATGELFF TRBV20-1 -
CTNSRQRTLLDTQYF TRBV6-2/TRBV6-3 -
CASSPPPSDPSEQYF TRBV18 -
CASREINNTEAFF TRBV6-1 -
CASSGGEGTQEFF TRBV10-1 -
CASSFGQGRVGNTIYF TRBV6-5 TRBD1
CASSGGLAGESEQSF TRBV5-5 TRBD2
CSAVTSGTGTSYEQYF TRBV29-1 -
CSASAEGATQYF TRBV20-1 -
CANSQGGTASQGTQYF TRBV4-2 -
CVSGDTGGLHGNTMYF TRBV12-3/TRBV12-4 -
CASSLRWTGEKERYF TRBV11-2 -
CASSPDGGQSQHF TRBV3-1 -
CASSTGTERCYVQYF TRBV21-1 -